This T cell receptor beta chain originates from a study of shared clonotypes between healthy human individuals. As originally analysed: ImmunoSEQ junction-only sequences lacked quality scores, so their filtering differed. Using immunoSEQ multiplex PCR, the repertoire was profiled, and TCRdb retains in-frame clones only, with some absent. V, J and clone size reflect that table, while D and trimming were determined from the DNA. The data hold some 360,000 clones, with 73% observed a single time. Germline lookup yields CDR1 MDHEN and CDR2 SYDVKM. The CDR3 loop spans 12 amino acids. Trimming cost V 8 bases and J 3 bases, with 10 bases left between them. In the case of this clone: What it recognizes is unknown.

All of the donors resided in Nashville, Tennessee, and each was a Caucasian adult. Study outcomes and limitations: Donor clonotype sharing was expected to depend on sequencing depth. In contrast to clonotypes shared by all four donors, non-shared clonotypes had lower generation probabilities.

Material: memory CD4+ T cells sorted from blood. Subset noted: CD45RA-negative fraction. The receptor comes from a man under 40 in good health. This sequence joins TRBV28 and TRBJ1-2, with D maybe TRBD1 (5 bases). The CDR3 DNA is TGTGCCAGCGCGGGGGTCGACTATGGCTACACCTTC. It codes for CASAGVDYGYTF.